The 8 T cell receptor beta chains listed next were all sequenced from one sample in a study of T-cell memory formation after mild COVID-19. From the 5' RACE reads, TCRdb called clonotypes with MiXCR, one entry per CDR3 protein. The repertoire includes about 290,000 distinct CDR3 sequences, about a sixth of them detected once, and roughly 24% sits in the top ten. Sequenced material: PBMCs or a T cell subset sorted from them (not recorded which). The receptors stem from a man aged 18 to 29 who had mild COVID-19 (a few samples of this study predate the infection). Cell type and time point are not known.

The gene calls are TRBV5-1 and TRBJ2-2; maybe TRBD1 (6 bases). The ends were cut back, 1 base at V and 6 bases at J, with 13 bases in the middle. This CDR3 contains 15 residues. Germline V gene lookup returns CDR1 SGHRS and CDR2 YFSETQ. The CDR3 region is CASSLQQGAAGELFF. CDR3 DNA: TGCGCCAGCAGCTTGCAACAGGGTGCGGCCGGGGAGCTGTTTTTT.

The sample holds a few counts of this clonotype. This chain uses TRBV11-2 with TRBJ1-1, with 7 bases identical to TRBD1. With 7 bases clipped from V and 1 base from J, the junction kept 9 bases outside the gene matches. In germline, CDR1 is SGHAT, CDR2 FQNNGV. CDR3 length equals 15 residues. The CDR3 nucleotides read TGTGCCAGCACCCGACACAGGGGCGCGAACACTGAAGCTTTCTTT. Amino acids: CASTRHRGANTEAFF.

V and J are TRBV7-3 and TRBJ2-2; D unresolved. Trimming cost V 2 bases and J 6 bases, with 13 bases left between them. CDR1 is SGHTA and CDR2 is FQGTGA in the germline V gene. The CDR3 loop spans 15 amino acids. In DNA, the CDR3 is TGTGCCAGCAGCTTATCTTCCTGGGAAGCCGGGGAGCTGTTTTTT. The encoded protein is CASSLSSWEAGELFF. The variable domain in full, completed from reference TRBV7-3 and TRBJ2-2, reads GAGVSQTPSNKVTEKGKYVELRCDPISGHTALYWYRQSLGQGPEFLIYFQGTGAADDSGLPNDRFFAVRPEGSVSTLKIQRTERGDSAVYLCASSLSSWEAGELFFGEGSRLTVL.

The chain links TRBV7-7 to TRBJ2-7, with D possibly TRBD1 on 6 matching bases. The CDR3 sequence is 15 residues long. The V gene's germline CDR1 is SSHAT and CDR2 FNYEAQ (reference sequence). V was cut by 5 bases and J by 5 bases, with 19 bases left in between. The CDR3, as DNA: TGTGCCAGCAGCCCCCGACAGGAGTTAAGCCACGAGCAGTACTTC. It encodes CASSPRQELSHEQYF.

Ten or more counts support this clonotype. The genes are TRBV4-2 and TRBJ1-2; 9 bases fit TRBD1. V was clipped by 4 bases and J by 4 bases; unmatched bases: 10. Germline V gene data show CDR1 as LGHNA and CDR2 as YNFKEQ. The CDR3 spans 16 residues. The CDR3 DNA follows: TGTGCCAGCAGCCGCCAGAACAGGGGGCGGACCTATGGCTACACCTTC. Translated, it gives CASSRQNRGRTYGYTF.

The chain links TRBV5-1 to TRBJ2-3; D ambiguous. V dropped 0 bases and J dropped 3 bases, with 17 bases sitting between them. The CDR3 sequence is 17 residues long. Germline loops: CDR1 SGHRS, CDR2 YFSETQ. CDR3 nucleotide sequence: TGCGCCAGCAGCTTGGGGCCCACCCCTACTACTACAGATACGCAGTATTTT. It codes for CASSLGPTPTTTDTQYF.

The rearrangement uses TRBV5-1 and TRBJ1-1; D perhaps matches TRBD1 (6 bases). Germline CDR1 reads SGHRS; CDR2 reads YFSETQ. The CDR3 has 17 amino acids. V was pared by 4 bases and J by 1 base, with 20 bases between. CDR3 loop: CASSPGHSLITNTEAFF. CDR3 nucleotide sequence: TGCGCCAGCAGCCCGGGACACTCTCTCATTACGAACACTGAAGCTTTCTTT.

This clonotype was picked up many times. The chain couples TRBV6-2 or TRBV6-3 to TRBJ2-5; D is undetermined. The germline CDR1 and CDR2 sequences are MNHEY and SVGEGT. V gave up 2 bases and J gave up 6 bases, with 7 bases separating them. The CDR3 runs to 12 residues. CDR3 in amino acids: CASSYPEQTQYF. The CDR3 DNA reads TGTGCCAGCAGTTACCCGGAACAGACCCAGTACTTC.